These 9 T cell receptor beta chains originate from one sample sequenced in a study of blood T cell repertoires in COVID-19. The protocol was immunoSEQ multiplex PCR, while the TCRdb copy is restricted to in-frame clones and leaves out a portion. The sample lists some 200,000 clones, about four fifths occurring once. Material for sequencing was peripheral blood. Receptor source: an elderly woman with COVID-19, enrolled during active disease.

The CDR3 DNA is TGTGCTAGTGCCCCGGAGACAGGTCGGAAGTTCTTC. Translation: CASAPETGRKFF. V gene TRBV12-5 combines with J gene TRBJ2-1; maybe TRBD1 (6 bases). CDR3 length: 12 residues. Trimming took off 7 bases at V and 14 bases at J, with 18 bases between the two ends. CDR1 is LGHNT, CDR2 FRNRAP, per germline. The full variable domain, its missing parts supplied by reference TRBV12-5 and TRBJ2-1, is DARVTQTPRHKVTEMGQEVTMRCQPILGHNTVFWYRQTMMQGLELLAYFRNRAPLDDSGMPKDRFSAEMPDATLATLKIQPSEPRDSAVYFCASAPETGRKFFGPGTRLTVL.

As DNA, the CDR3 is TGTGCCAGCACGGGCAGGGGGGATCAGCCCCAGCATTTT. This sequence encodes CASTGRGDQPQHF. The chain couples TRBV2 to TRBJ1-5; 7 bases match TRBD1. Trimming cost V 7 bases and J 5 bases; bases outside gene matches: 5. CDR1 is SNHLY and CDR2 is FYNNEI in the germline V gene. The CDR3 loop spans 13 amino acids.

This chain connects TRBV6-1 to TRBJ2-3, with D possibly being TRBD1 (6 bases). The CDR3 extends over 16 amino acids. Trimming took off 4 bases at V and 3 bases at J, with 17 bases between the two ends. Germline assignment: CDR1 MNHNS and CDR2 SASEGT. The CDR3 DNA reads TGTGCCAGCAGTGCCCGCCCACAGGGTGGGACAGATACGCAGTATTTT. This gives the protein CASSARPQGGTDTQYF.

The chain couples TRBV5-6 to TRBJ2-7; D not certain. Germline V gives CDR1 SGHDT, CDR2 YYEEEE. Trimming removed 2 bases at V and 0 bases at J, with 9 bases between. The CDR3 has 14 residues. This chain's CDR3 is CASSFDSISYEQYF. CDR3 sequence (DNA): TGTGCCAGCAGCTTCGATTCTATCTCCTACGAGCAGTACTTC.

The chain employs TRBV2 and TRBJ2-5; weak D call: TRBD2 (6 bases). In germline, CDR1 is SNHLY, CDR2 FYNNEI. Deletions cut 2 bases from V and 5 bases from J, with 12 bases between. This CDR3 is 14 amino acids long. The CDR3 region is CASSERAGGETQYF. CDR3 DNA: TGTGCCAGCAGTGAAAGGGCTGGAGGGGAGACCCAGTACTTC.

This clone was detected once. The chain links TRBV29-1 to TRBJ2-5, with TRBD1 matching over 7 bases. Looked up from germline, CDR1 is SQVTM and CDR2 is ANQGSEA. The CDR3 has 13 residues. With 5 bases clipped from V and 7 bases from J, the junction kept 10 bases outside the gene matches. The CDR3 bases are TGCAGCGTTAACACAGGGGATGGCGGGACCCAGTACTTC. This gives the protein CSVNTGDGGTQYF.

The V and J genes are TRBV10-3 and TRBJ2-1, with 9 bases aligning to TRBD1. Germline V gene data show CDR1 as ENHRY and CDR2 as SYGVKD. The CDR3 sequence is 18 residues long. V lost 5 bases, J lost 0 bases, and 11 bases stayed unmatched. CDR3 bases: TGTGCCATCAGTCCACAGGGGGCCGTATACTCCTCCTACAATGAGCAGTTCTTC. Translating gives CAISPQGAVYSSYNEQFF.

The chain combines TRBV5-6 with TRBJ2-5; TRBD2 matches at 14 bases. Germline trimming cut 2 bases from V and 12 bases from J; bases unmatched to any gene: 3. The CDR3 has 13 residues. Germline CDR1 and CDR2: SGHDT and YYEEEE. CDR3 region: CASSFLTSGGEYF. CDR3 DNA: TGTGCCAGCAGCTTTTTGACTAGCGGGGGGGAGTACTTC.

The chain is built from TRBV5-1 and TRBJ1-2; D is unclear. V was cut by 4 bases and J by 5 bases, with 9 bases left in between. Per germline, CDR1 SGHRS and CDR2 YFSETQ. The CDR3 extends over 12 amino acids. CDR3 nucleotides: TGCGCCAGCAGCCAGGCTGATTATGGCTACACCTTC. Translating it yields CASSQADYGYTF.